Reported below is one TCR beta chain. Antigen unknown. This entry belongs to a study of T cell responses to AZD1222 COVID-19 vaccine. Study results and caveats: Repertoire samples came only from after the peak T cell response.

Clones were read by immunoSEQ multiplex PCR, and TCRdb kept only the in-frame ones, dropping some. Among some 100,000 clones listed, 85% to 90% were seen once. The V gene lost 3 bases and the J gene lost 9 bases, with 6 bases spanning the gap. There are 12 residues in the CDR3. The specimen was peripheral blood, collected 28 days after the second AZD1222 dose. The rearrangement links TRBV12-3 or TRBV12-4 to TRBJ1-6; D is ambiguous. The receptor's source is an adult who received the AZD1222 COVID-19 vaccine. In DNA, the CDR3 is TGTGCCAGCAGTTTTCTGACTTCACCCCTCCACTTT. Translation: CASSFLTSPLHF.